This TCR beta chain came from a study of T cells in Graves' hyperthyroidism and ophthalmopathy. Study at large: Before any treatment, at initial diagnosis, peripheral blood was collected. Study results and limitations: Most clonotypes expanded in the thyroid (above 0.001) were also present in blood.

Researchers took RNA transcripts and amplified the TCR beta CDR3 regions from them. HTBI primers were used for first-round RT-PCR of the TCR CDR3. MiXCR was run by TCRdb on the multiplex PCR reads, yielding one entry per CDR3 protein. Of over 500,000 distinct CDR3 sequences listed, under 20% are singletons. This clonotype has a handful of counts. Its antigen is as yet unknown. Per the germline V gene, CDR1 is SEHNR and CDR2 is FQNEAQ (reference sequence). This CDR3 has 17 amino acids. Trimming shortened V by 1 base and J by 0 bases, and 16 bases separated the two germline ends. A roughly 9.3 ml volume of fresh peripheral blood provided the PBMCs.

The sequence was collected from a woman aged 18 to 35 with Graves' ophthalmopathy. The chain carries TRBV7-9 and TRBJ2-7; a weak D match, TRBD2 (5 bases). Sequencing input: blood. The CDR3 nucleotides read TGTGCCAGCAGCTTAGATGTTTCGGCAAGCGGCTCCTACGAGCAGTACTTC. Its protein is CASSLDVSASGSYEQYF.